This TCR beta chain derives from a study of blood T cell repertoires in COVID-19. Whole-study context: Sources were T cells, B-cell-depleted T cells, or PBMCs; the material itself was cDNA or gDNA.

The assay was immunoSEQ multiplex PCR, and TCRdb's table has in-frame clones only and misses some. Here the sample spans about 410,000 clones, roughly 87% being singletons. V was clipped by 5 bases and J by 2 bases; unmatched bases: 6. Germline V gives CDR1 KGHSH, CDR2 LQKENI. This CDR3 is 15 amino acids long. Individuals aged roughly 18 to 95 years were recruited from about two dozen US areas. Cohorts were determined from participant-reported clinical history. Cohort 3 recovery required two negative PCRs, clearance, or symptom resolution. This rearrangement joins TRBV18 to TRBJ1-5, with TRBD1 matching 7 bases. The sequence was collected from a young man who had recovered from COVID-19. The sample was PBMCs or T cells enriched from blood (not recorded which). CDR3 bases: TGTGCCAGCTCAGCCGCCGGGACAGGCAATCAGCCCCAGCATTTT. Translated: CASSAAGTGNQPQHF. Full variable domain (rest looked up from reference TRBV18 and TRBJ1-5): NAGVMQNPRHLVRRRGQEARLRCSPMKGHSHVYWYRQLPEEGLKFMVYLQKENIIDESGMPKERFSAEFPKEGPSILRIQQVVRGDSAAYFCASSAAGTGNQPQHFGDGTRLSIL.